The present TCR beta chain was sequenced within a study of cytomegalovirus exposure and HLA in healthy donors. General observations from the study: There were around 160 TCR beta chains listed as cytomegalovirus-associated.

The CDR3 runs 15 residues. J gave up 7 bases and V 1 base, and 5 bases lay outside the gene matches. Germline CDR1 reads SGHRS; CDR2 reads YFSETQ. Data came from immunoSEQ multiplex PCR; TCRdb stores just in-frame clones and leaves some out. The data show about 110,000 clones, 95% seen once. As concerns this clone: Its target is unknown.

The sequencing sample was made of PBMCs. The gene calls are TRBV5-1 and TRBJ1-4, with 9 positions matching TRBD1. The source of this sequence is a woman in her late teens or twenties in good health and CMV-seronegative. The CDR3 nucleotides are TGCGCCAGCAGCTTGACGGGGACAGGGTTTGAAAAACTGTTTTTT. Translating it yields CASSLTGTGFEKLFF.